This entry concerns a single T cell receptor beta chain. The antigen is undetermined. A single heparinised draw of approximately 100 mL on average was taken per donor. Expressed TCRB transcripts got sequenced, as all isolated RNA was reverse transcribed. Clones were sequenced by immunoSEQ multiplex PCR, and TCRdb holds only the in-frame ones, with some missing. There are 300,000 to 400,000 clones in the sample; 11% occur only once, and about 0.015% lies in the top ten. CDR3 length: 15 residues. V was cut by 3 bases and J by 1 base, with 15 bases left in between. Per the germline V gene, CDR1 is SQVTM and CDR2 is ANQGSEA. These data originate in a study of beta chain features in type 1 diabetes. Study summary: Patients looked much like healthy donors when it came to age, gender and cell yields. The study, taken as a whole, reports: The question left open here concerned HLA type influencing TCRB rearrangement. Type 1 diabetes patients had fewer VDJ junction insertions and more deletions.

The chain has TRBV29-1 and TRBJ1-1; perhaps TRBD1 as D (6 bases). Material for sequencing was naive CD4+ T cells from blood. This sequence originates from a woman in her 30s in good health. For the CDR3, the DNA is TGCAGCGTTGAGGATTGGGGGCGGAGGAACACTGAAGCTTTCTTT. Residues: CSVEDWGRRNTEAFF. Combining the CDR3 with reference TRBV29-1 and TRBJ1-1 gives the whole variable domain SAVISQKPSRDICQRGTSLTIQCQVDSQVTMMFWYRQQPGQSLTLIATANQGSEATYESGFVIDKFPISRPNLTFSTLTVSNMSPEDSSIYLCSVEDWGRRNTEAFFGQGTRLTVV.